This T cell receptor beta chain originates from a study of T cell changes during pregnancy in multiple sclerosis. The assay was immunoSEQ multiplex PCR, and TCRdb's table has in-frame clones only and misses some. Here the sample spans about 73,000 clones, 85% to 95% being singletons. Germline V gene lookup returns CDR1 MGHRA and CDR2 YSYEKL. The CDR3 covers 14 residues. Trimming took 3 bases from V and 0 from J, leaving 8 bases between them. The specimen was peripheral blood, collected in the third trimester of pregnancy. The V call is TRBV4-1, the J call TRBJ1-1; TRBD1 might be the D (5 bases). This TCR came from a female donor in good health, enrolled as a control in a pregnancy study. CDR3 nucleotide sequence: TGCGCCAGCAGCCACGGGACTATGAACACTGAAGCTTTCTTT. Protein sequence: CASSHGTMNTEAFF.